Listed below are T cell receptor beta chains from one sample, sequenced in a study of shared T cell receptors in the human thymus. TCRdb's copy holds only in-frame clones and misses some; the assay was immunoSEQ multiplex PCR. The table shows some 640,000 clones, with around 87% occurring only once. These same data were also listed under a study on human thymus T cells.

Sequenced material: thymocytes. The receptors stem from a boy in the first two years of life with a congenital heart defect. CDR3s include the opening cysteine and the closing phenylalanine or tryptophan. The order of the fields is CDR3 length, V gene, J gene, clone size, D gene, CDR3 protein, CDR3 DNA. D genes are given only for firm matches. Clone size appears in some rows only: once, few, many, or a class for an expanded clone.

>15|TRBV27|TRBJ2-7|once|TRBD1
CASRMPGQGSYEQYF
TGTGCCAGCAGGATGCCGGGACAGGGCTCCTACGAGCAGTACTTC
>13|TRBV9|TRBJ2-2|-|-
CASSRDTTGELFF
TGTGCCAGCAGCCGGGACACCACCGGGGAGCTGTTTTTT
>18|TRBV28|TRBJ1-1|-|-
CASSSQAPQTMHNTEAFF
TGTGCCAGCAGTTCCCAGGCCCCGCAGACCATGCATAACACTGAAGCTTTCTTT
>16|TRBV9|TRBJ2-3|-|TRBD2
CASSVTGREGTDTQYF
TGTGCCAGCAGCGTAACGGGTCGGGAGGGCACAGATACGCAGTATTTT
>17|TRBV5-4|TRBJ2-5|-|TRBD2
CASSLKVGRSLQETQYF
TGTGCCAGCAGCTTGAAGGTCGGGAGGTCTCTACAAGAGACCCAGTACTTC
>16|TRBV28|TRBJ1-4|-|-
CASSFKGSRGDEKLFF
TGTGCCAGCAGTTTCAAGGGGAGCAGGGGAGACGAAAAACTGTTTTTT
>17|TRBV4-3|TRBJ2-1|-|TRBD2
CASSQDETSGTYNEQFF
TGCGCCAGCAGCCAAGATGAGACTAGCGGGACCTACAATGAGCAGTTCTTC
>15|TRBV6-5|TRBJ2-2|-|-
CASSYNRAESGELFF
TGTGCCAGCAGTTACAATCGAGCGGAGTCCGGGGAGCTGTTTTTT
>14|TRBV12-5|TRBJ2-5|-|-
CASALGGGKETQYF
TGTGCTAGTGCCCTGGGAGGGGGGAAAGAGACCCAGTACTTC
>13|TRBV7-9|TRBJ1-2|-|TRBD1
CASGPGQGYGYTF
TGTGCCAGCGGCCCGGGACAGGGTTATGGCTACACCTTC
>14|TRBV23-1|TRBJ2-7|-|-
CASSQCGLAYEQYF
TGCGCCAGCAGTCAATGCGGCCTAGCCTACGAGCAGTACTTC
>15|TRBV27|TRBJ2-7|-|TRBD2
CASSLCGEGLYEQYF
TGTGCCAGCAGTTTGTGCGGGGAGGGCCTCTACGAGCAGTACTTC
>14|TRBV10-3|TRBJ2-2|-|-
CAISAPEWTGELFF
TGTGCCATCAGTGCCCCCGAGTGGACCGGGGAGCTGTTTTTT
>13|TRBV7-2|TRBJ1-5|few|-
CASSLQGNQPQHF
TGTGCCAGCAGCTTACAGGGCAATCAGCCCCAGCATTTT
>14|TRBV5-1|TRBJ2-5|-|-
CASGRVGLQETQYF
TGCGCCAGTGGGAGAGTGGGACTCCAAGAGACCCAGTACTTC
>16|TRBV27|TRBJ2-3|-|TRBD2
CASSLTSGDCTDTQYF
TGTGCCAGCAGCTTGACTAGCGGGGACTGCACAGATACGCAGTATTTT
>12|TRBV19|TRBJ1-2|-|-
CATSRTGYGYTF
TGTGCCACCTCACGGACGGGATATGGCTACACCTTC
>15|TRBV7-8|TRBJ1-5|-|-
CASSREIALDQPQHF
TGTGCCAGCAGCCGAGAGATAGCCCTGGATCAGCCCCAGCATTTT
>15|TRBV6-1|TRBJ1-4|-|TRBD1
CASSFPDRGNEKLFF
TGTGCCAGCAGTTTCCCAGACAGGGGAAATGAAAAACTGTTTTTT
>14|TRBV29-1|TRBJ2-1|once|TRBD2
CSVTSGTRDCEQFF
TGCAGCGTCACTTCCGGGACTAGAGATTGTGAGCAGTTCTTC
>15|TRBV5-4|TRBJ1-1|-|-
CASSPPGERGTEAFF
TGTGCCAGCAGCCCACCCGGGGAGAGGGGGACTGAAGCTTTCTTT
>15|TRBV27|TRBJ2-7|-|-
CASSWGIAEIYEQYF
TGTGCCAGCAGTTGGGGCATAGCGGAGATCTACGAGCAGTACTTC
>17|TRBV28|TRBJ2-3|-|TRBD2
CASSLGLAGGCTDTQYF
TGTGCCAGCAGTTTGGGGCTAGCGGGGGGCTGCACAGATACGCAGTATTTT
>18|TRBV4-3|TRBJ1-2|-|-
CASSQDHPSLAGAVGYTF
TGCGCCAGCAGCCAAGACCACCCTTCTTTGGCAGGGGCTGTTGGCTACACCTTC
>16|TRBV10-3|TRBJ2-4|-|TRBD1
CAISVGQGADLNIQYF
TGTGCCATCAGTGTGGGGCAGGGGGCCGACTTAAACATTCAGTACTTC
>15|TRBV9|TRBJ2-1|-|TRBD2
CASTPGASGGNEQFF
TGTGCCAGCACCCCGGGGGCTAGCGGGGGTAATGAGCAGTTCTTC
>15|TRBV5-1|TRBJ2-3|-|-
CASTLNRRATDTQYF
TGCGCCAGCACACTAAACCGACGAGCCACAGATACGCAGTATTTT
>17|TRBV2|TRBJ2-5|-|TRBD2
CASRVGTIRELQETQYF
TGTGCCAGCAGGGTGGGGACTATCAGAGAACTACAAGAGACCCAGTACTTC
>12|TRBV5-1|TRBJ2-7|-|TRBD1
CAGRTGRYEQYF
TGCGCCGGGAGGACAGGGCGCTACGAGCAGTACTTC
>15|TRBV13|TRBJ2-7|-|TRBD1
CASSTPGQGIYEQYF
TGTGCCAGCAGCACCCCGGGACAGGGGATCTACGAGCAGTACTTC
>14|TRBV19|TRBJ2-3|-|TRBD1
CASRRQGAGDTQYF
TGTGCCAGTAGGCGACAGGGGGCCGGAGATACGCAGTATTTT
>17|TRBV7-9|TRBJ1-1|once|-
CASSLGTGQPGYTEAFF
TGTGCCAGCAGCTTAGGGACCGGACAGCCTGGCTACACTGAAGCTTTCTTT
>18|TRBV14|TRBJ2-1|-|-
CASSQGNGSSTRRNEQFF
TGTGCCAGCAGCCAGGGTAATGGGTCGTCGACTAGACGGAATGAGCAGTTCTTC
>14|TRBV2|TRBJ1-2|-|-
CASSESRPSRGYTF
TGTGCCAGCAGTGAATCGAGGCCCTCAAGGGGCTACACCTTC
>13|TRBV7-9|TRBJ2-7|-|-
CASSQKGSYEQYF
TGTGCCAGCAGCCAAAAGGGGTCCTACGAGCAGTACTTC
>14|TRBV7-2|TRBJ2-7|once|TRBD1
CASSTQGIGYEQYF
TGTGCCAGCAGCACACAGGGGATAGGCTACGAGCAGTACTTC
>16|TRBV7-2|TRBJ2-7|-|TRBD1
CASSFPIPGGSVEQYF
TGTGCCAGCAGCTTCCCTATCCCAGGGGGCTCAGTCGAGCAGTACTTC
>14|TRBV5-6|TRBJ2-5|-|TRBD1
CASSFPTGAETQYF
TGTGCCAGCAGCTTCCCGACAGGGGCAGAGACCCAGTACTTC
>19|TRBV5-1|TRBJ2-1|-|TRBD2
CASSFNGLAGGTSYNEQFF
TGCGCCAGCAGCTTTAACGGACTAGCGGGGGGGACGTCCTACAATGAGCAGTTCTTC
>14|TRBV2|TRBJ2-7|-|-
CASSDEEGLYEQYF
TGTGCCAGCAGTGATGAGGAGGGGCTCTACGAGCAGTACTTC
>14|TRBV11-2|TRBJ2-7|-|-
CASSLVFGDYEQYF
TGTGCCAGCAGCTTAGTTTTCGGGGACTACGAGCAGTACTTC
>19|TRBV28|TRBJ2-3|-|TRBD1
CASSSIFIPDRVPLNTQYF
TGTGCCAGCAGTTCTATATTTATTCCGGACAGGGTTCCTCTTAATACGCAGTATTTT
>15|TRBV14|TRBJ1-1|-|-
CASSHVGGLNTEAFF
TGTGCCAGCAGCCATGTTGGGGGGTTGAACACTGAAGCTTTCTTT
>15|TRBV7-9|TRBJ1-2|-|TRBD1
CASSSDRVVSYGYTF
TGTGCCAGCAGCTCTGACAGGGTGGTATCCTATGGCTACACCTTC
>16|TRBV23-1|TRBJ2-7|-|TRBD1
CASSTSRQGASYEQYF
TGCGCCAGCAGTACCTCGCGACAGGGCGCCTCCTACGAGCAGTACTTC